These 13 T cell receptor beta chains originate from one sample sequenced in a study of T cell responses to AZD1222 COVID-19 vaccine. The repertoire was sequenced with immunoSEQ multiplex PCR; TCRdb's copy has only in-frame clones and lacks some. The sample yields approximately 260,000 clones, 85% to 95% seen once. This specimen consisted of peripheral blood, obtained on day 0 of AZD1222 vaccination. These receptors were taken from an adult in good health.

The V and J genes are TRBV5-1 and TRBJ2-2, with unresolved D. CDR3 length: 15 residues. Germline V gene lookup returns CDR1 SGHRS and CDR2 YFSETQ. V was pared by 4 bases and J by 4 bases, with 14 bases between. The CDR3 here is CASSIYSMATGELFF. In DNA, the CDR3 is TGCGCCAGCAGCATCTACAGCATGGCCACCGGGGAGCTGTTTTTT.

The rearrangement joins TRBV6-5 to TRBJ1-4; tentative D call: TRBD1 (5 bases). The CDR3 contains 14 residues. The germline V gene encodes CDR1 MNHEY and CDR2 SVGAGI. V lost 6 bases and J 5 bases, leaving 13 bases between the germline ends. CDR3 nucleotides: TGTGCCAGCAGCATCCGGGGGGGAAATGAAAAACTGTTTTTT. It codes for CASSIRGGNEKLFF.

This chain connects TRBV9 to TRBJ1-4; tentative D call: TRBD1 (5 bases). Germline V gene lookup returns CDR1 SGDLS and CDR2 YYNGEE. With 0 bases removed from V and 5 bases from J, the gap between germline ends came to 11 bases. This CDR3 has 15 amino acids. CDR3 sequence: CASSVAGTENEKLFF. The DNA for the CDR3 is TGTGCCAGCAGCGTAGCTGGGACGGAGAATGAAAAACTGTTTTTT.

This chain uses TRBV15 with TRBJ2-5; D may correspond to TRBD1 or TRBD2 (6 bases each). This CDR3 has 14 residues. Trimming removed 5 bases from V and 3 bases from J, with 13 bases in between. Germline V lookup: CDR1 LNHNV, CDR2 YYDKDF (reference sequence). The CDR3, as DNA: TGTGCCACCAGCGCCGGGGGCGGAAAAGAGACCCAGTACTTC. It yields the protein CATSAGGGKETQYF.

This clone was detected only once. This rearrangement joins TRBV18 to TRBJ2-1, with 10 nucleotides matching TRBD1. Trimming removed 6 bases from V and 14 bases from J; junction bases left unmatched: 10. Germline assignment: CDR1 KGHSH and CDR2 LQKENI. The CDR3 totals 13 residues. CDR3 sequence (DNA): TGTGCCAGCTCGGGACAGGGGTTAACCGGGAAGTTCTTC. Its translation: CASSGQGLTGKFF.

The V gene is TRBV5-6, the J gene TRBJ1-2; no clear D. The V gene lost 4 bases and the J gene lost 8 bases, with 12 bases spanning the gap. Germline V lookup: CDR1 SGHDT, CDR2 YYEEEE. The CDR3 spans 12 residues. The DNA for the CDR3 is TGTGCCAGCAGCCCGCGACCAGGCGGCTACACCTTC. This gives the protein CASSPRPGGYTF.

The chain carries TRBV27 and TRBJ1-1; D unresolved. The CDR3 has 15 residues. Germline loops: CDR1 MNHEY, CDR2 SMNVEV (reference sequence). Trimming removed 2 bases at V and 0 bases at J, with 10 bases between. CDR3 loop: CASSLDPNLNTEAFF. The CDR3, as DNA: TGTGCCAGCAGTTTAGACCCCAACTTGAACACTGAAGCTTTCTTT.

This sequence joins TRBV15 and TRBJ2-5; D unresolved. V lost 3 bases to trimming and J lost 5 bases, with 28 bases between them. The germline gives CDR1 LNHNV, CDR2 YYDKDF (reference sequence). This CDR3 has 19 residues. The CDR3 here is CATSRERVIFFQGGETQYF. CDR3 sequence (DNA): TGTGCCACCAGCAGGGAAAGGGTCATCTTTTTCCAAGGTGGGGAGACCCAGTACTTC.

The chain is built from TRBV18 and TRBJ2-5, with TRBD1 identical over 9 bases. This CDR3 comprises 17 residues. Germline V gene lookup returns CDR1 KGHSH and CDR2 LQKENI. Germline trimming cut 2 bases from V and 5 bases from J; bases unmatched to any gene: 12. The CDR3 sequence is CASSPSAGQGESETQYF. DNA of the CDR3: TGTGCCAGCTCACCATCGGCGGGACAGGGAGAATCGGAGACCCAGTACTTC.

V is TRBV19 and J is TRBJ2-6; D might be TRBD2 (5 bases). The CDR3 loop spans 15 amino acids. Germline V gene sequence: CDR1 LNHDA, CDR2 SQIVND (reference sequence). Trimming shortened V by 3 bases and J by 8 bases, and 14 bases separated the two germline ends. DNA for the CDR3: TGTGCCAGTAGTATCGATATGAGACTAACCAACGTCCTGACTTTC. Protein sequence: CASSIDMRLTNVLTF.

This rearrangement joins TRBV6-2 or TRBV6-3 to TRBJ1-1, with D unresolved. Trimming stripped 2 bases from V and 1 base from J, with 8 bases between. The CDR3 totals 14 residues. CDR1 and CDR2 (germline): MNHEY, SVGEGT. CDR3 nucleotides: TGTGCCAGCAGTTACATCGAGCGGAACACTGAAGCTTTCTTT. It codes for CASSYIERNTEAFF.

In nucleotides, the CDR3 is TGTGCCAGCAGTATGGCTAGCGAATACAATGAGCAGTTCTTC. Protein: CASSMASEYNEQFF. The J gene is TRBJ2-1, the V gene TRBV11-3; tentatively, D is TRBD2 (6 bases). The V end lost 6 bases, the J end lost 4 bases, and 13 bases lay between the germline ends. This CDR3 spans 14 amino acids. The germline CDR1 and CDR2 sequences are SGHNT and YENEEA.

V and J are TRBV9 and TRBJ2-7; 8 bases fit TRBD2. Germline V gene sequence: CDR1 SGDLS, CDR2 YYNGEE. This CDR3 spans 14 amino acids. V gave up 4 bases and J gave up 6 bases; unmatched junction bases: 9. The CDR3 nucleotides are TGTGCCAGCAGCCCCTCCGGGAGGGCCGGCGAGCAGTACTTC. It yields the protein CASSPSGRAGEQYF.